This TCR beta chain is drawn from a study of cytomegalovirus exposure and HLA in healthy donors. Remarks on this clone: Its specificity is not known.

It was with 60 Vbeta and 13 Jbeta primers that the PCR ran. Repertoires were generated with immunoSEQ multiplex PCR, while TCRdb's copy carries only in-frame clones and drops some. The sample holds 150,000 to 200,000 clones, around 80% seen once. The CDR3 consists of 14 residues. The J segment lost 5 bases and the V segment lost 5 bases, leaving 4 bases of the junction unmatched. The germline V gene has CDR1 SNHLY and CDR2 FYNNEI. General study results and limits: Three CMV-associated chains were confirmed in vitro to be specific for CMV antigens. TRBV6-2, TRBV6-3 and some other V segments were unresolvable in 87-base-pair reads. Per published accounts, TCR beta sequences correctly predicted the HLA-A and HLA-B alleles of most subjects. Later analysis identified several of the most significant clusters that appeared linked to common viral pathogens.

V is TRBV2 and J is TRBJ1-5; 9 bases fit TRBD1. The sequence derives from a woman aged 30 to 39 in good health and CMV-seronegative. Sample: PBMCs. The CDR3 region is CASSRDRADQPQHF. The CDR3 nucleotides are TGTGCCAGCAGTCGGGACAGGGCGGATCAGCCCCAGCATTTT.